This T cell receptor (beta chain) was sequenced during a study of T cells in Graves' hyperthyroidism and ophthalmopathy. Notes on the study in general: A model of 13 V-J features distinguished ophthalmopathy from stable hyperthyroidism.

Blood was obtained at the first hyperthyroidism diagnosis, which preceded any ophthalmopathy symptoms. Fresh 10 ml peripheral blood yielded PBMCs. RNA transcripts yielded amplified TCR beta CDR3 regions. During a first-round RT-PCR of the TCR CDR3, the HTBI primer set was used. TCRdb reprocessed the multiplex PCR reads via MiXCR and lists one record per CDR3 protein. The sample contains hundreds of thousands of distinct CDR3 sequences, about 17% of which appear only once. This clonotype showed up many times. Its antigen remains unknown. Sequencing was done on a sample of blood. This clonotype originated in a woman aged 45-65 years with Graves' hyperthyroidism that later progressed to Graves' ophthalmopathy.

The CDR3 DNA reads TGTGCCAGCAGGGGCCTCACCGGGGAGCTGTTTTTT. Encoded protein: CASRGLTGELFF. The chain recombines TRBV2 with TRBJ2-2; D is uncertain. The CDR3 consists of 12 residues. Trimming removed 6 bases at V and 4 bases at J, with 6 bases between. CDR1 is SNHLY, CDR2 FYNNEI, per germline.